Below are 6 T cell receptor beta chains sequenced from a single sample in a study of Ad26.COV2.S vaccination and SARS-CoV-2 variants. Stated treatment: about 20 received Ad26.COV2.S at low or high dose, single or two shots; 5 received placebo; per-sample allocation not given. Repertoires come from day 63 after the first vaccine or placebo injection. TCRdb's table, derived via immunoSEQ multiplex PCR, lists solely in-frame clones and lacks some. Here the sample spans some 640,000 clones, around 90% being singletons. The sequencing here drew on peripheral blood, taken in a trial of Ad26.COV2.S vaccine versus placebo. Source of these receptors: a person between 18 and 60 years old who received the Ad26.COV2.S COVID-19 vaccine or a placebo.

The rearrangement links TRBV12-3 or TRBV12-4 to TRBJ2-3; no clear D. The V end was cut by 2 bases, the J end by 6 bases, with 9 bases between. The CDR3 runs 13 residues. CDR3: CASSLQQEDTQYF. The DNA for the CDR3 is TGTGCCAGCAGTTTACAGCAAGAGGATACGCAGTATTTT.

This clone was found once. This chain uses TRBV6-5 with TRBJ2-1; TRBD2 is a possible D gene (5 bases). The CDR3 length is 16 residues. Trimming removed 0 bases at V and 1 base at J, with 10 bases between. CDR1 MNHEY and CDR2 SVGAGI come from the germline V gene. The CDR3 region has the DNA TGTGCCAGCAGTTACTCGCGGCGGGTGTCCTACAATGAGCAGTTCTTC. Translating it yields CASSYSRRVSYNEQFF.

The gene calls are TRBV19 and TRBJ1-1; no definite D call. Between the trimmed V and J ends, which lost 4 bases and 1 base, there was a span of 7 bases. Germline-derived CDR1 and CDR2 are LNHDA and SQIVND (reference sequence). The CDR3 sequence is 13 residues long. CDR3 coding DNA: TGTGCCAGTAGTACTCAACCGAACACTGAAGCTTTCTTT. Translation gives CASSTQPNTEAFF.

V is TRBV19 and J is TRBJ2-2, with D uncertain. Per germline, CDR1 LNHDA and CDR2 SQIVND (reference sequence). V was trimmed by 5 bases and J by 1 base, leaving 8 bases between them. The CDR3 consists of 14 residues. Here the CDR3 DNA reads TGTGCCAGTAGTCTCCGGCTGAACACCGGGGAGCTGTTTTTT. It codes for CASSLRLNTGELFF.

The chain combines TRBV4-3 with TRBJ2-1; 11 nucleotides align to TRBD2. This CDR3 is 14 amino acids long. The germline gives CDR1 LGHNA, CDR2 YSLEER. V lost 4 bases, J lost 7 bases, and 3 bases stayed unmatched. CDR3 sequence: CASSRSGGGNEQFF. The CDR3 DNA reads as TGCGCCAGCAGCCGTAGCGGGGGGGGAAATGAGCAGTTCTTC.

The chain combines TRBV5-8 with TRBJ1-2; TRBD1 matches 7 bases. The CDR3 spans 14 residues. After removal of 0 bases from V and 5 bases from J, the junction contained 4 bases not matched to a gene. Germline V gene lookup returns CDR1 SGHTS and CDR2 YDEGEE. Here the CDR3 reads CASSLAVQGYGYTF. In nucleotides, the CDR3 is TGTGCCAGCAGCTTGGCCGTACAGGGGTATGGCTACACCTTC.